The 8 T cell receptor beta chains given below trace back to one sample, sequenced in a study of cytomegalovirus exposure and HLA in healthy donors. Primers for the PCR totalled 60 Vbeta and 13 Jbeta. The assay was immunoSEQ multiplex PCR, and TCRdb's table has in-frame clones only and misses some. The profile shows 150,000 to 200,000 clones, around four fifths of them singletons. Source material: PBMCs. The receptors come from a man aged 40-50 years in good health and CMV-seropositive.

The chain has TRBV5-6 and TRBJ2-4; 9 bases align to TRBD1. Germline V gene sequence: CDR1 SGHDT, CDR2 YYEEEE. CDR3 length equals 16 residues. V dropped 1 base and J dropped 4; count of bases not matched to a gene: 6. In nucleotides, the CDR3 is TGTGCCAGCAGCTTGAAGGCCGGGACAGGGAAAAACATTCAGTACTTC. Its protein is CASSLKAGTGKNIQYF.

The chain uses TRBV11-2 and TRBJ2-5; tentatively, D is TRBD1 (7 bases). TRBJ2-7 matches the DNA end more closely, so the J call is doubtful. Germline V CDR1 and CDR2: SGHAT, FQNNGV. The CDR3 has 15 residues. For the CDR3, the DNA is TGTGCCAGCAGCTCACGGAGGGGACAGTACTACGAGCAGTACTTC. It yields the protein CASSSRRGQYYEQYF.

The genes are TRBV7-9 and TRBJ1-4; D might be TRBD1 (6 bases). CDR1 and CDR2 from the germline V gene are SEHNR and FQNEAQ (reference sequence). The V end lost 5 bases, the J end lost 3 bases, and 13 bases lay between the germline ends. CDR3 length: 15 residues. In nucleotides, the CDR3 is TGTGCCAGCAGCGAAAAGGGGGTAGCTAATGAAAAACTGTTTTTT. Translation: CASSEKGVANEKLFF.

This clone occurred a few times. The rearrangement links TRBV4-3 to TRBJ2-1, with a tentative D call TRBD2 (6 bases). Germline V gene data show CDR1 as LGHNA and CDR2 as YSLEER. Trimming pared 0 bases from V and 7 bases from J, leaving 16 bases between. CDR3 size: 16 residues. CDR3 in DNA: TGCGCCAGCAGCCAAGATAGGTCCGGACTAAGGAATGAGCAGTTCTTC. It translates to CASSQDRSGLRNEQFF.

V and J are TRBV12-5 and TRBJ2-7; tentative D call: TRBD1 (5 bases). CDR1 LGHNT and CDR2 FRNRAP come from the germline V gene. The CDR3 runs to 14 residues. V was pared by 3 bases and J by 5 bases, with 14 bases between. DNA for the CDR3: TGTGCTAGTGGTTTTCAGGGTCAAGGGGACGAGCAGTACTTC. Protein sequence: CASGFQGQGDEQYF.

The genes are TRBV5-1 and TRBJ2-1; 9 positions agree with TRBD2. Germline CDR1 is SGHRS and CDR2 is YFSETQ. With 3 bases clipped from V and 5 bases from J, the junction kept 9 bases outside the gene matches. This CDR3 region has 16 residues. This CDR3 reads CASSSIISGGDNEQFF. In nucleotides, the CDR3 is TGCGCCAGCAGCTCAATAATTAGCGGGGGTGACAATGAGCAGTTCTTC.

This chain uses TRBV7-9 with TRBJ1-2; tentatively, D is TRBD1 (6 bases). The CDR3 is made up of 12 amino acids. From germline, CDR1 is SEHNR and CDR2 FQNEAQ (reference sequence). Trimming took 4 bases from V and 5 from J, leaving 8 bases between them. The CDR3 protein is CASSSGQYGYTF. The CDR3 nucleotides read TGTGCCAGCAGCTCTGGACAGTATGGCTACACCTTC.

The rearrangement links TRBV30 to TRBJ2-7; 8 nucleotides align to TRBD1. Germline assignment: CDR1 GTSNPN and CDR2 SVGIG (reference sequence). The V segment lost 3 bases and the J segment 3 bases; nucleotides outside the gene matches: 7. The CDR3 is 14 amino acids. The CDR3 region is CAWSETGVNYEQYF. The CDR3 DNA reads TGTGCCTGGAGCGAGACAGGGGTCAACTACGAGCAGTACTTC.